Included here is one T cell receptor beta chain sequence, with context. What it binds is unknown. The data stem from a study of T cells after yellow fever vaccination. The CDR3 extends over 12 amino acids. Per germline, CDR1 MNHNY and CDR2 SVGAGI (reference sequence). V gave up 4 bases and J gave up 11 bases, with 12 bases separating them. For TCR, cDNA came from 5'RACE template switching, which added a universal primer site and UMIs. TCRdb re-called the 5' RACE reads with MiXCR, one entry per CDR3 protein. Among 340,000 or so distinct CDR3 sequences listed, approximately 13% were seen once. General study results and limits: There was a small share of clonotypes that showed up in both the CD4 and CD8 compartments. Among primary-vaccination clones, most reappeared after the booster, at 95% to 96% for CD4 and about 90% for CD8. Secondary responses were weaker yet peaked faster, day 5 versus 15.

The origin of this receptor is a man aged 18-30 years who received the YFV17D yellow fever vaccine. This specimen consisted of CD4+ T cells sorted from PBMCs, obtained 15 days after the yellow fever booster vaccination. The rearrangement joins TRBV6-6 to TRBJ1-5; no definite D call. The CDR3 spells CASSSTVPTQHF. The CDR3 DNA sequence: TGTGCCAGCAGTTCCACCGTCCCGACCCAGCATTTT.